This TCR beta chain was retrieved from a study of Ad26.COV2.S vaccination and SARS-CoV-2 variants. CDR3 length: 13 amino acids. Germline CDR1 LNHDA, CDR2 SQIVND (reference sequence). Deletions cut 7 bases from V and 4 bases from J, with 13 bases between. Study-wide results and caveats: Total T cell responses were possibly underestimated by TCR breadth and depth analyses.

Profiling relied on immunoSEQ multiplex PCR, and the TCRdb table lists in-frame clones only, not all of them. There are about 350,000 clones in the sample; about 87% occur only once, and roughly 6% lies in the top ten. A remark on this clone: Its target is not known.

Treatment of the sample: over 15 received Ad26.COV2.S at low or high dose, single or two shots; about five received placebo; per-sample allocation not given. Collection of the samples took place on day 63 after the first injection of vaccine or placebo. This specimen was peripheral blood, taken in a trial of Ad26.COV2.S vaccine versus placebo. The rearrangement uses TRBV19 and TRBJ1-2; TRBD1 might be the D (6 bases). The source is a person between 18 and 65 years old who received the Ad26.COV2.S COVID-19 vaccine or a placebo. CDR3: CASTGQISYGYTF. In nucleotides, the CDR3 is TGTGCCAGTACCGGACAGATTTCCTATGGCTACACCTTC.